This T cell receptor (beta chain) stems from a study of Ad26.COV2.S vaccination and SARS-CoV-2 variants. Study information: Administration of Ad26.COV2.S was intramuscular, either once or twice 56 days apart.

The protocol was immunoSEQ multiplex PCR, while the TCRdb copy is restricted to in-frame clones and leaves out a portion. The sample includes some 520,000 clones, around 88% of them seen just once. Turning to this clone: Antigen specificity is unknown.

Findings and limits, study-wide: There was a possibility that the TCR breadth and depth analyses underestimated total T cell responses.

Treatment specified: some 20 received Ad26.COV2.S at low or high dose, single or two shots; about 5 received placebo; per-sample allocation not given. Collection of samples fell on day 63 after the first vaccine or placebo injection. An adult donor aged 18-55 years was enrolled in Boston. Ad26 vector vaccine expressed Wuhan-strain SARS-CoV-2 spike. The TCR originated in a person between 18 and 60 years old who received the Ad26.COV2.S COVID-19 vaccine or a placebo. This material consisted of peripheral blood, taken in a trial of Ad26.COV2.S vaccine versus placebo.

CDR3 in amino acids: CATSEEQGRPVFNYGYTF. CDR3 nucleotides: TGTGCCACCAGTGAAGAACAGGGGCGTCCCGTCTTTAACTATGGCTACACCTTC. The chain uses TRBV24-1 and TRBJ1-2, with 7 bases that match TRBD1. CDR1 and CDR2 (germline): KGHDR, SFDVKD. With V trimmed by 4 bases and J by 1 base, 14 bases remained unmatched. The CDR3 runs 18 residues.